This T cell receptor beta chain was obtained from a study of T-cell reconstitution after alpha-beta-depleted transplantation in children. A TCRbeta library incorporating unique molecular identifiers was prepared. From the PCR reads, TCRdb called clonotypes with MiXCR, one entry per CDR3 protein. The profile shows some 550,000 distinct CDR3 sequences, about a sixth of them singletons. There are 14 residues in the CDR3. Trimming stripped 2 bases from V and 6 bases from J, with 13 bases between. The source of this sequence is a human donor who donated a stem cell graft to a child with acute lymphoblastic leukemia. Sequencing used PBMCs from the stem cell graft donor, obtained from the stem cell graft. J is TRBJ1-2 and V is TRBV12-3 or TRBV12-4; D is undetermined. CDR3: CASSLSTMINGYTF. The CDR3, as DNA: TGTGCCAGCAGTTTAAGCACAATGATTAATGGCTACACCTTC.